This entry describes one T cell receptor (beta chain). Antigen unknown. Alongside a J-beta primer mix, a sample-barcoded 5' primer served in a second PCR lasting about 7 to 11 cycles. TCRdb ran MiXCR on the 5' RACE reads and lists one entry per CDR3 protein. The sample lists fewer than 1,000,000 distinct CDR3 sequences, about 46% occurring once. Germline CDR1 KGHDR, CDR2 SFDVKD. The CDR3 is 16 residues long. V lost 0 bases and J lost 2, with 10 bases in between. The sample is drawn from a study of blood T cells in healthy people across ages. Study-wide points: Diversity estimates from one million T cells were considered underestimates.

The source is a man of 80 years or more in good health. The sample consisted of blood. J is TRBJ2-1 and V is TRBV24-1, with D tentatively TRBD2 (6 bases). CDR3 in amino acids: CATSDLTGDAYNEQFF. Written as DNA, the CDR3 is TGTGCCACCAGTGATTTGACGGGAGACGCCTACAATGAGCAGTTCTTC.